Each of the 18 T cell receptor beta chains below was sequenced from the same sample in a study of technical replicates of blood from a few donors. Method: immunoSEQ multiplex PCR; TCRdb's copy keeps in-frame clones and lacks some. The data show about 60,000 clones, 87% seen once. Sequencing was carried out using PBMCs. Receptor source: a human donor in good health. Some clones in this sample may be carry-over from other donors' samples.

V gene TRBV27 combines with J gene TRBJ1-4; TRBD1 might be the D (5 bases). V was shortened by 4 bases and J by 8 bases, with 11 bases between the two germline ends. Germline V lookup: CDR1 MNHEY, CDR2 SMNVEV (reference sequence). The CDR3 loop spans 13 amino acids. The CDR3 spells CASSSETAEKLFF. The CDR3 nucleotides are TGTGCCAGCAGTTCCGAGACAGCCGAAAAACTGTTTTTT. Using reference TRBV27 and TRBJ1-4 for the parts outside the CDR3, the full variable domain is EAQVTQNPRYLITVTGKKLTVTCSQNMNHEYMSWYRQDPGLGLRQIYYSMNVEVTDKGDVPEGYKVSRKEKRNFPLILESPSPNQTSLYFCASSSETAEKLFFGSGTQLSVL.

The CDR3 loop reads CASTRQGMNTGELFF. CDR3 DNA sequence: TGTGCTAGTACCAGACAGGGGATGAACACCGGGGAGCTGTTTTTT. J is TRBJ2-2 and V is TRBV12-5; TRBD1 matches 8 bases. Trimming at V came to 8 bases and at J to 1 base, leaving 6 bases not matched to a gene. The CDR3 runs to 15 residues. In germline, CDR1 is LGHNT, CDR2 FRNRAP.

This clone was counted once. This rearrangement joins TRBV7-8 to TRBJ1-5; 8 nucleotides match TRBD1. The CDR3 covers 14 residues. Germline CDR1 reads SGHVS; CDR2 reads FQNEAQ. J lost 6 bases, V lost 5 bases, and 6 bases had no gene match. The CDR3 nucleotides read TGTGCCAGCAGCATACAGGGGGAAATTCAGCCCCAGCATTTT. Translation gives CASSIQGEIQPQHF.

This clone was seen only once. This chain joins TRBV6-1 and TRBJ1-4, with a weak D call TRBD1 (6 bases). V was shortened by 4 bases and J by 8 bases, with 17 bases between the two germline ends. The germline V gene encodes CDR1 MNHNS and CDR2 SASEGT. The CDR3 is made up of 15 amino acids. CDR3: CASSVEQGFGEKLFF. CDR3 bases: TGTGCCAGCAGTGTAGAACAGGGCTTTGGCGAAAAACTGTTTTTT.

The chain joins TRBV7-2 to TRBJ2-1, with 10 nucleotides matching TRBD1. V lost 4 bases to trimming and J lost 7 bases; unmatched junction nucleotides: 4. CDR3 length: 14 amino acids. CDR1 SGHTA and CDR2 FQGNSA come from the germline V gene. DNA of the CDR3: TGTGCCAGCAGCTCGGGACAGGGGTTGAATGAGCAGTTCTTC. This codes for CASSSGQGLNEQFF.

In this sample, this clone turned up once. The CDR3 sequence: CASSEQGYGYTF. CDR3 bases: TGCGCCAGCAGTGAACAGGGTTATGGCTACACCTTC. The chain joins TRBV10-2 to TRBJ1-2, with D perhaps TRBD1 (6 bases). CDR1 is WSHSY and CDR2 is SAAADI in the germline V gene. This CDR3 comprises 12 residues. With 3 bases removed from V and 5 bases from J, the gap between germline ends came to 7 bases.

The chain couples TRBV6-5 to TRBJ1-1, with D unclear. Germline V gene data show CDR1 as MNHEY and CDR2 as SVGAGI. CDR3 length: 15 residues. Between the trimmed V and J ends, which lost 0 bases and 5 bases, there was a span of 13 bases. This CDR3 is CASSYSTSGATEAFF. The CDR3 bases are TGTGCCAGCAGTTACTCGACAAGCGGTGCAACTGAAGCTTTCTTT.

DNA of the CDR3: TGTGCCAGCAGTTACTCGGAACGGGTCAACAATGAGCAGTTCTTC. This sequence encodes CASSYSERVNNEQFF. The chain has TRBV6-7 and TRBJ2-1, with D uncertain. TRBV6-7 is noted as an ORF with a role that remains uncertain. The CDR3 runs 15 residues. Trimming removed 0 bases from V and 5 bases from J, with 11 bases in between.

This chain uses TRBV6-6 with TRBJ1-6, with D perhaps TRBD1 (6 bases). The V end lost 5 bases, the J end lost 7 bases, and 12 bases lay between the germline ends. Germline values: CDR1 MNHNY, CDR2 SVGAGI (reference sequence). This CDR3 is built from 14 residues. The CDR3 DNA follows: TGTGCCAGCAGTGCAGGGGCAGAAAATTCACCCCTCCACTTT. Translated: CASSAGAENSPLHF.

This clone was observed a handful of times. V is TRBV2 and J is TRBJ1-5; D remains unclear. Germline CDR1 SNHLY, CDR2 FYNNEI. CDR3 length equals 11 residues. Trimming removed 6 bases from V and 5 bases from J, with 5 bases in between. CDR3 in DNA: TGTGCCAGCAGGAGGGATCAGCCCCAGCATTTT. Protein: CASRRDQPQHF.

This clone was observed once. The gene calls are TRBV5-1 and TRBJ1-2; D not resolved. V gave up 0 bases and J gave up 1 base, with 7 bases separating them. The CDR3 has 14 residues. The germline gives CDR1 SGHRS, CDR2 YFSETQ. CDR3 sequence (DNA): TGCGCCAGCAGCTTGGACCGCAGTAACTATGGCTACACCTTC. Translating it yields CASSLDRSNYGYTF.

The chain is built from TRBV5-1 and TRBJ2-7, with a tentative D call TRBD2 (6 bases). V gave up 0 bases and J gave up 12 bases, with 19 bases separating them. Germline V gene data show CDR1 as SGHRS and CDR2 as YFSETQ. The CDR3 has 14 residues. CDR3 in DNA: TGCGCCAGCAGCTTGGGCGCGGACGGGCGGGGTTGGTACTTC. This encodes CASSLGADGRGWYF.

V is TRBV12-5 and J is TRBJ1-5; D possibly corresponds to TRBD1 (6 bases). V was clipped by 4 bases and J by 4 bases, with 11 bases between them. The length of the CDR3 is 14 residues. Germline V CDR1 and CDR2: LGHNT, FRNRAP. The CDR3 region is CASGSGQPNQPQHF. The CDR3 DNA reads TGTGCTAGTGGTTCTGGACAGCCGAATCAGCCCCAGCATTTT.

J is TRBJ2-1 and V is TRBV7-2; TRBD2 matches 9 bases. Looked up from germline, CDR1 is SGHTA and CDR2 is FQGNSA. J gave up 6 bases and V 8 bases, and 11 bases lay outside the gene matches. The CDR3 runs 15 residues. This chain's CDR3 is CASALAGPSANEQFF. The CDR3 region has the DNA TGTGCCAGCGCACTAGCGGGCCCATCGGCCAATGAGCAGTTCTTC.

This clone was counted once. The rearrangement uses TRBV14 and TRBJ2-7; TRBD2 is a possible D gene (5 bases). Germline V gives CDR1 SGHDN, CDR2 FVKESK. The CDR3 consists of 15 residues. The germline V and J ends were trimmed by 0 bases and 2 bases, with 11 bases remaining between them. CDR3 in DNA: TGTGCCAGCAGCCAAGACGGGGTGAACCCCTACGAGCAGTACTTC. It is translated as CASSQDGVNPYEQYF.

The chain couples TRBV6-6 to TRBJ1-2, with TRBD1 matching over 9 bases. J gave up 7 bases and V 5 bases, and 8 bases lay outside the gene matches. Germline V CDR1 and CDR2: MNHNY, SVGAGI (reference sequence). The CDR3 runs to 14 residues. The CDR3 spells CASSKQGASGGYTF. The CDR3 DNA reads as TGTGCCAGCAGTAAACAGGGGGCTTCGGGTGGCTACACCTTC.

V gene TRBV11-3 combines with J gene TRBJ2-2; 7 bases are a match to TRBD2. This CDR3 comprises 15 residues. CDR1 is SGHNT, CDR2 YENEEA, per germline. The J segment lost 6 bases and the V segment lost 5 bases, leaving 9 bases of the junction unmatched. CDR3 sequence reads: CASSPGLVYPGELFF. CDR3 nucleotides: TGTGCCAGCAGCCCCGGACTAGTATATCCCGGGGAGCTGTTTTTT.

The CDR3 region is CASSLALAVNSPLHF. CDR3 in DNA: TGTGCCAGCAGCTTAGCGCTGGCAGTTAATTCACCCCTCCACTTT. The J gene is TRBJ1-6, the V gene TRBV7-9, with unresolved D. The V end lost 0 bases, the J end lost 6 bases, and 9 bases lay between the germline ends. The germline V gene encodes CDR1 SEHNR and CDR2 FQNEAQ (reference sequence). The CDR3 contains 15 residues.